These T cell receptor beta chains were read from a single sample in a study of OX40 agonist ivuxolimab in advanced cancers. Clones were read by immunoSEQ multiplex PCR, and TCRdb kept only the in-frame ones, dropping some. The sample carries tens of thousands of clones, approximately 90% recorded once. The sequences come from CD4+ or CD8+ T cells sorted from blood, collected in a trial of the OX40 agonist ivuxolimab. Source of these receptors: an adult with an advanced solid tumor such as melanoma, head and neck, liver or kidney cancer. CDR3s include the opening cysteine and the closing phenylalanine or tryptophan. D genes are given only for firm matches. Clone size is not always given. Where it is, it says once, few, many or a class for expanded clones.

TGTGCCAGCAGTGGGAGCGGGGGGATACCTAGCACAGATACGCAGTATTTT | CASSGSGGIPSTDTQYF | TRBJ2-3 | TRBV25-1 | . | TRBD2
TGTGCCACGAAGCGGGGACCAGATACGCAGTATTTT | CATKRGPDTQYF | TRBJ2-3 | TRBV27 | . | TRBD2
TGTGCCAGCAGTTTTAGACAGGGGCTGGGGGGCTACACCTTC | CASSFRQGLGGYTF | TRBJ1-2 | TRBV27 | . | TRBD1
TGTGCCAGCAGTTTGCAACAGGGGGGGACTGAAGCTTTCTTT | CASSLQQGGTEAFF | TRBJ1-1 | TRBV27 | . | TRBD1
TGTGCCAGCAGTGATGGGACAGGGGTCTCTGGAAACACCATATATTTT | CASSDGTGVSGNTIYF | TRBJ1-3 | TRBV9 | . | TRBD1
TGTGCCATCAGTGAGATAGGACAGGGATTGAACACCGGGGAGCTGTTTTTT | CAISEIGQGLNTGELFF | TRBJ2-2 | TRBV10-3 | . | TRBD1
TGTGCCAGCAGTGAGTCCAGGACGGGGTATGGCTACACCTTC | CASSESRTGYGYTF | TRBJ1-2 | TRBV2 | . | .
TGTGCCAGCAGGCTTGCCGGGGGAGTCGAAAAACTGTTTTTT | CASRLAGGVEKLFF | TRBJ1-4 | TRBV5-8 | . | .
TGCGCCAGCAGCTTGAAAGGGGGCGGGTATCGAGATGAAAAACTGTTTTTT | CASSLKGGGYRDEKLFF | TRBJ1-4 | TRBV5-1 | . | TRBD1
TGTGCCAGCAGCTTGGATGGGACTAGCGGGGGCTACGAGCAGTACTTC | CASSLDGTSGGYEQYF | TRBJ2-7 | TRBV5-6 | . | TRBD2
TGCGCCAGCAGTCCACTTAACACCGGGGAGCTGTTTTTT | CASSPLNTGELFF | TRBJ2-2 | TRBV4-1 | . | .
TGTGCCAGCAGCCCCTCTCTCGGGGCGGGGGTTTACAATGAGCAGTTCTTC | CASSPSLGAGVYNEQFF | TRBJ2-1 | TRBV11-3 | . | TRBD2
TGTGCCAGCAGTTCCTTCGCAGGGGGGGAAGCTTTCTTT | CASSSFAGGEAFF | TRBJ1-1 | TRBV6-5 | . | TRBD1
TGTGCCAGCAGCAGGACAGATGGAGAGACCCAGTACTTC | CASSRTDGETQYF | TRBJ2-5 | TRBV5-4 | . | .
TGTGCCAGCAGCGGCTACAGGTCCGGTGGAGATACGCAGTATTTT | CASSGYRSGGDTQYF | TRBJ2-3 | TRBV6-1 | . | .
TGTGCCAGCAGCCTAGGACAGGAGCTATGGGACTACACCTTC | CASSLGQELWDYTF | TRBJ1-2 | TRBV28 | . | TRBD1
TGTGCCAGCAGCTTAGAACGGGGCCCAGATACGCAGTATTTT | CASSLERGPDTQYF | TRBJ2-3 | TRBV7-9 | once | .
TGCGCCAGCAGCTTGAATTTTGCGGGGGGCACCGGGGAGCTGTTTTTT | CASSLNFAGGTGELFF | TRBJ2-2 | TRBV5-1 | few | TRBD2
TGTGCCAGCAGCTTTGGGACAGGGGAGAATTCACCCCTCCACTTT | CASSFGTGENSPLHF | TRBJ1-6 | TRBV7-9 | . | TRBD1
TGTGCCAGCAGTTTGGAAGGGAGCAGGGGAGATCAGCCCCAGCATTTT | CASSLEGSRGDQPQHF | TRBJ1-5 | TRBV28 | once | .
TGTGCCAGCAGCCCAGGCACAGATACGCAGTATTTT | CASSPGTDTQYF | TRBJ2-3 | TRBV9 | . | .
TGTGCCAGCGCGCGGGGGGGACCCCAAAGCGGCACTGAAGCTTTCTTT | CASARGGPQSGTEAFF | TRBJ1-1 | TRBV27 | once | .
TGTGCCAGCAGTTTATGGAGCTACAATGAGCAGTTCTTC | CASSLWSYNEQFF | TRBJ2-1 | TRBV27 | . | .
TGTGCCAGCAGCGTAGGTATCAACACTGAAGCTTTCTTT | CASSVGINTEAFF | TRBJ1-1 | TRBV9 | . | .